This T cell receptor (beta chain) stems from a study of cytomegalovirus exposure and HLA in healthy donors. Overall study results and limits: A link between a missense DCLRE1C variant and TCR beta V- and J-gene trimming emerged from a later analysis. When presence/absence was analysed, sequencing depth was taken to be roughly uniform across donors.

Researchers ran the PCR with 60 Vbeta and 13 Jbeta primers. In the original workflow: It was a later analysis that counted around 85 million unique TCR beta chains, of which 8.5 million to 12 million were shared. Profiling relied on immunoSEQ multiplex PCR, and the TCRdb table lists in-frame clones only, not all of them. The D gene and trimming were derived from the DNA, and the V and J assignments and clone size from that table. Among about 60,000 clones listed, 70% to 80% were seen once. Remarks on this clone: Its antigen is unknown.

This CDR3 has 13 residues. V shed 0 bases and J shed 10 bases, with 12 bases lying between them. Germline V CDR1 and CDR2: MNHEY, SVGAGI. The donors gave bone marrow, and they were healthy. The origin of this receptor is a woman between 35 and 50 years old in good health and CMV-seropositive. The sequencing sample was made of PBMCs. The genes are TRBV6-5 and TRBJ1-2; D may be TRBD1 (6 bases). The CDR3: CASSYSRGFTYTF. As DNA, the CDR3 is TGTGCCAGCAGTTACTCAAGGGGGTTCACCTACACCTTC.